The 22 T cell receptor beta chains listed next were all sequenced from one sample in a study of cytomegalovirus exposure and HLA in healthy donors. Researchers ran the PCR with 60 Vbeta and 13 Jbeta primers. The table came from immunoSEQ multiplex PCR; TCRdb's copy has only in-frame clones and leaves some out. Of roughly 80,000 clones listed, roughly four fifths are singletons. Specimen: PBMCs. The receptors originated from a woman aged 30 to 39 in good health and CMV-seronegative.

In its sample, this clone was seen once. The CDR3 region is CATSRDWGLNQPQHF. In DNA form, the CDR3 reads TGTGCCACCAGCAGAGATTGGGGACTCAATCAGCCCCAGCATTTT. The rearrangement uses TRBV15 and TRBJ1-5, with D possibly being TRBD1 (5 bases). The CDR3 loop spans 15 amino acids. V dropped 0 bases and J dropped 3 bases, with 9 bases sitting between them. CDR1 LNHNV and CDR2 YYDKDF come from the germline V gene (reference sequence). Full variable domain (missing parts from reference TRBV15 and TRBJ1-5): DAMVIQNPRYQVTQFGKPVTLSCSQTLNHNVMYWYQQKSSQAPKLLFHYYDKDFNNEADTPDNFQSRRPNTSFCFLDIRSPGLGDTAMYLCATSRDWGLNQPQHFGDGTRLSIL.

This chain links TRBV5-1 with TRBJ2-5, with 7 bases that match TRBD1. CDR3 length equals 14 residues. Per the germline V gene, CDR1 is SGHRS and CDR2 is YFSETQ. V was pared by 4 bases and J by 1 base, with 4 bases of the junction left unmatched. The CDR3 coding sequence is TGCGCCAGCAGCCGGGACAGCGGCCAAGAGACCCAGTACTTC. As protein: CASSRDSGQETQYF.

The CDR3 DNA reads as TGTGCCAGCAGTTGGGAGGGACCGAAGGACACCGGGGAGCTGTTTTTT. It yields the protein CASSWEGPKDTGELFF. This sequence joins TRBV6-5 and TRBJ2-2, with 7 bases that match TRBD2. In germline, CDR1 is MNHEY, CDR2 SVGAGI. CDR3 length: 16 amino acids. V lost 4 bases and J lost 3; bases outside the gene matches: 8.

The V gene is TRBV7-9, the J gene TRBJ2-2; D is unresolved. The CDR3 runs 13 residues. The germline CDR1 and CDR2 sequences are SEHNR and FQNEAQ (reference sequence). V dropped 5 bases and J dropped 4 bases, with 8 bases sitting between them. The CDR3 nucleotides read TGTGCCAGCAGCCCGCCGGTCACCGGGGAGCTGTTTTTT. This sequence encodes CASSPPVTGELFF. The full variable domain, in which reference TRBV7-9 and TRBJ2-2 provide the parts outside the CDR3, is DTGVSQNPRHKITKRGQNVTFRCDPISEHNRLYWYRQTLGQGPEFLTYFQNEAQLEKSRLLSDRFSAERPKGSFSTLEIQRTEQGDSAMYLCASSPPVTGELFFGEGSRLTVL.

This rearrangement joins TRBV7-8 to TRBJ1-1; D possibly corresponds to TRBD1 (6 bases). Germline CDR1 SGHVS, CDR2 FQNEAQ. This CDR3 has 16 amino acids. The V end was cut by 4 bases, the J end by 0 bases, with 15 bases between. The CDR3 DNA reads TGTGCCAGCAGCTCAAAAGGGGGGGGAATGAACACTGAAGCTTTCTTT. This translates into CASSSKGGGMNTEAFF. The full variable domain, rest sourced from reference TRBV7-8 and TRBJ1-1, is GAGVSQSPRYKVAKRGQDVALRCDPISGHVSLFWYQQALGQGPEFLTYFQNEAQLDKSGLPSDRFFAERPEGSVSTLKIQRTQQEDSAVYLCASSSKGGGMNTEAFFGQGTRLTVV.

The chain couples TRBV10-1 to TRBJ1-1, with D unclear. V gave up 6 bases and J gave up 0 bases, with 23 bases separating them. Per germline, CDR1 WNHNN and CDR2 SYGVQD (reference sequence). This CDR3 is built from 18 residues. CDR3: CASREGSTTAFMNTEAFF. The CDR3 DNA reads as TGCGCCAGCAGGGAAGGATCGACAACAGCTTTTATGAACACTGAAGCTTTCTTT.

This clone occurred once. The chain employs TRBV6-6 and TRBJ2-5; the match to TRBD2 covers 9 bases. Germline CDR1 MNHNY, CDR2 SVGAGI (reference sequence). This CDR3 has 15 amino acids. V lost 2 bases and J lost 4; bases outside the gene matches: 5. Written as DNA, the CDR3 is TGTGCCAGCAGTTACCTAGCGGGGAGGGGAGAGACCCAGTACTTC. Translated, it gives CASSYLAGRGETQYF.

The chain employs TRBV29-1 and TRBJ2-7; 8 positions match TRBD2. CDR3 length: 14 amino acids. Trimming at V came to 3 bases and at J to 0 bases, leaving 4 bases not matched to a gene. The germline gives CDR1 SQVTM, CDR2 ANQGSEA. CDR3 bases: TGCAGCGTTGAGCGGGGGGATAGCTCCTACGAGCAGTACTTC. This translates into CSVERGDSSYEQYF.

The rearrangement links TRBV15 to TRBJ2-3, with D tentatively TRBD1 (6 bases). The CDR3 is 16 amino acids. Looked up from germline, CDR1 is LNHNV and CDR2 is YYDKDF (reference sequence). Trimming shortened V by 3 bases and J by 5 bases, and 18 bases separated the two germline ends. The CDR3: CATSSRDIREGDTQYF. The CDR3 DNA reads as TGTGCCACCAGCAGCCGGGACATTCGAGAGGGAGATACGCAGTATTTT. Supplemented by reference TRBV15 and TRBJ2-3, the full variable domain reads DAMVIQNPRYQVTQFGKPVTLSCSQTLNHNVMYWYQQKSSQAPKLLFHYYDKDFNNEADTPDNFQSRRPNTSFCFLDIRSPGLGDTAMYLCATSSRDIREGDTQYFGPGTRLTVL.

This clone was seen a few times. This chain joins TRBV6-1 and TRBJ2-3; possible D gene TRBD1, 5 bases. V was trimmed by 6 bases and J by 0 bases, leaving 10 bases between them. This CDR3 contains 14 residues. The V gene's germline CDR1 is MNHNS and CDR2 SASEGT. In DNA form, the CDR3 reads TGTGCCAGCAGCGGACACTTCAGCACAGATACGCAGTATTTT. Encoded protein: CASSGHFSTDTQYF.

This clone was counted only a few times. The chain couples TRBV7-2 to TRBJ2-1; 14 nucleotides match TRBD2. CDR1 and CDR2 (germline): SGHTA, FQGNSA. This CDR3 has 17 amino acids. With V trimmed by 5 bases and J by 2 bases, 5 bases remained unmatched. The CDR3 sequence: CASSPRLAGGPYNEQFF. The DNA for the CDR3 is TGTGCCAGCAGCCCCAGACTAGCGGGAGGGCCCTACAATGAGCAGTTCTTC.

For this clone: An end of the junction differs from the germline gene, which may be a read error. The gene calls are TRBV7-7 and TRBJ2-2, with 8 bases identical to TRBD1. The CDR3 totals 15 residues. Germline assignment: CDR1 SSHAT and CDR2 FNYEAQ (reference sequence). CDR3 sequence reads: CASSRLDRGGGELFF. In DNA form, the CDR3 reads TGTGCTAGCAGCCGATTAGACAGGGGTGGCGGGGAGCTGTTTTTT.

The chain recombines TRBV7-2 with TRBJ2-1; 7 bases align to TRBD2. The CDR3 runs to 16 residues. Germline V CDR1 and CDR2: SGHTA, FQGNSA. Losses at the gene ends were 3 bases for V and 10 bases for J; bases not matched to a gene: 15. CDR3 region: CASSFLLGGTNVEQFF. CDR3 sequence (DNA): TGTGCCAGCAGCTTTCTGTTGGGGGGGACCAATGTAGAGCAGTTCTTC.

The V call is TRBV7-8, the J call TRBJ2-1; TRBD1 matches 8 bases. Losses at the gene ends were 2 bases for V and 7 bases for J; bases not matched to a gene: 10. Germline assignment: CDR1 SGHVS and CDR2 FQNEAQ. The CDR3 has 16 residues. Here the CDR3 reads CASSLRTRQGSNEQFF. CDR3 DNA: TGTGCCAGCAGCTTACGGACCCGACAGGGGAGTAATGAGCAGTTCTTC. The whole variable domain, remainder taken from reference TRBV7-8 and TRBJ2-1, is GAGVSQSPRYKVAKRGQDVALRCDPISGHVSLFWYQQALGQGPEFLTYFQNEAQLDKSGLPSDRFFAERPEGSVSTLKIQRTQQEDSAVYLCASSLRTRQGSNEQFFGPGTRLTVL.

V is TRBV28 and J is TRBJ2-7; TRBD1 matches at 12 bases. This CDR3 is built from 16 residues. Germline assignment: CDR1 MDHEN and CDR2 SYDVKM. V gave up 8 bases and J gave up 2 bases; unmatched junction bases: 10. The DNA for the CDR3 is TGTGCCAGCCAATCTTACGGGGACAGGGGGCCCTACGAGCAGTACTTC. This sequence encodes CASQSYGDRGPYEQYF. The variable domain in full, completed from reference TRBV28 and TRBJ2-7, reads DVKVTQSSRYLVKRTGEKVFLECVQDMDHENMFWYRQDPGLGLRLIYFSYDVKMKEKGDIPEGYSVSREKKERFSLILESASTNQTSMYLCASQSYGDRGPYEQYFGPGTRLTVT.

The chain joins TRBV4-2 to TRBJ1-4; possibly TRBD1 for D (5 bases). The CDR3 runs to 18 residues. V was cut by 0 bases and J by 0 bases, with 14 bases left in between. The germline V gene has CDR1 LGHNA and CDR2 YNFKEQ. The CDR3 DNA follows: TGTGCCAGCAGCCAAGAGGGGGGATTTCCTCCAACTAATGAAAAACTGTTTTTT. Its protein product is CASSQEGGFPPTNEKLFF.

The chain uses TRBV7-2 and TRBJ1-1; D not resolved. Trimming removed 0 bases from V and 1 base from J, with 9 bases in between. The CDR3 length is 15 residues. Germline CDR1 is SGHTA and CDR2 is FQGNSA. This CDR3 is CASSLAPAGNTEAFF. CDR3 coding DNA: TGTGCCAGCAGCTTAGCCCCCGCCGGGAACACTGAAGCTTTCTTT.

This chain links TRBV7-2 with TRBJ1-4; TRBD1 is a possible D gene (5 bases). The germline V and J ends were trimmed by 4 bases and 13 bases, with 13 bases remaining between them. CDR1 and CDR2 from the germline V gene are SGHTA and FQGNSA. The CDR3 has 12 amino acids. The CDR3 DNA reads TGTGCCAGCAGCTACCCAGGGCCCCTACTGTTTTTT. Protein sequence: CASSYPGPLLFF.

This chain links TRBV7-8 with TRBJ2-1; D might be TRBD1 (7 bases). The CDR3 contains 19 residues. The germline V gene has CDR1 SGHVS and CDR2 FQNEAQ. V was cut by 5 bases and J by 0 bases, with 23 bases left in between. The CDR3 DNA reads as TGTGCCAGCAGCCCAGTCCCCCCTTGGCGGGACAGCTCCTACAATGAGCAGTTCTTC. It codes for CASSPVPPWRDSSYNEQFF.

V is TRBV11-2 and J is TRBJ2-7; a possible D gene is TRBD1 (7 bases). The CDR3 sequence is 11 residues long. CDR1 is SGHAT and CDR2 is FQNNGV in the germline V gene. The germline V and J ends were trimmed by 5 bases and 9 bases, with 11 bases remaining between them. The CDR3 DNA is TGTGCCAGCAGCCAGGGGGGCGGGCAGTACTTC. It translates to CASSQGGGQYF.

V gene TRBV28 combines with J gene TRBJ1-2, with a possible D match to TRBD1 (5 bases). Trimming removed 10 bases at V and 7 bases at J, with 13 bases between. The CDR3 contains 11 residues. Per germline, CDR1 MDHEN and CDR2 SYDVKM. The CDR3 loop is CATQGVLGYTF. The CDR3 nucleotides read TGTGCCACCCAGGGTGTCCTTGGCTACACCTTC.

The genes are TRBV13 and TRBJ2-1; TRBD2 matches at 7 bases. There are 13 residues in the CDR3. Unmatched junction bases numbered 8, after V lost 5 bases and J lost 10 bases. Germline-derived CDR1 and CDR2 are PRHDT and FYEKMQ (reference sequence). The CDR3 loop reads CASSPRLAREQFF. CDR3 coding DNA: TGTGCCAGCAGCCCCAGACTAGCACGGGAGCAGTTCTTC.